These T cell receptor beta chains were read from a single sample in a study of Graves' ophthalmopathy and Graves' hyperthyroidism. TCRdb re-called the multiplex PCR reads with MiXCR, one entry per CDR3 protein. The table includes roughly 400,000 distinct CDR3 sequences, roughly 15% detected once. Sequencing was carried out using peripheral blood. All receptors derive from a young woman with stable Graves' hyperthyroidism. The CDR3 runs from the conserved cysteine through the conserved F or W. A D gene is named only where the DNA matches it firmly. Rows may omit the clone size; those that give it use once, few, many or a size class.

TRBD2	TRBV18	TRBJ2-5	many	TGTGCCAGCTCATTCCTCCCGCGGCTAGCGGGGAGCCCTCAAGAGACCCAGTACTTC	CASSFLPRLAGSPQETQYF
.	TRBV19	TRBJ1-1	many	TGTGCCACCACCACGAATTTAGATTTATTCACTGAAGCTTTCTTT	CATTTNLDLFTEAFF
TRBD1	TRBV6-5	TRBJ2-7	many	TGTGCCAGCAGACCGAGGACAGGGAACTACGAGCAGTACTTC	CASRPRTGNYEQYF
.	TRBV24-1	TRBJ2-7	many	TGTGCCACCAGTGATTTGGGAGGGGGCGACGAGCAGTACTTC	CATSDLGGGDEQYF
.	TRBV12-3/TRBV12-4	TRBJ1-2	.	TGTGCCAGCAGCTACAGAATTATTAACTATGGCTACACCTTC	CASSYRIINYGYTF
TRBD1	TRBV19	TRBJ1-2	many	TGTGCCAGTAAAGGGACAGCAGGAGCTAACTATGGCTACACCTTC	CASKGTAGANYGYTF
.	TRBV6-1	TRBJ1-1	many	TGTGCCAGCAGTGAACAGCCCCCACAGGGAAACACTGAAGCTTTCTTT	CASSEQPPQGNTEAFF
TRBD2	TRBV5-1	TRBJ2-2	many	TGCGCCAGCAGCATAGGACTAGCGGGGAACACCGGGGAGCTGTTTTTT	CASSIGLAGNTGELFF
TRBD2	TRBV29-1	TRBJ2-5	many	TGCAGCGTGTATCTAGCGGGGACTCAAGAGACCCAGTACTTC	CSVYLAGTQETQYF
.	TRBV6-1	TRBJ1-4	.	TGTGCCAGCAGTGATCCCCCATTGCGCGAAAAACTGTTTTTT	CASSDPPLREKLFF
TRBD2	TRBV6-1	TRBJ2-2	.	TGTGCCAGCAGTGCCCCCCCGGGGGGGGCGCGAACCGGGGAGCTGTTTTTT	CASSAPPGGARTGELFF
TRBD1	TRBV12-3/TRBV12-4	TRBJ2-6	many	TGTGCCAGCAGTTTAGGACAGGGGGCTTCGGGGGCCAACGTCCTGACTTTC	CASSLGQGASGANVLTF
TRBD1	TRBV5-6	TRBJ2-2	few	TGTGCCAGCAGCTTGCTGGGACAGGGGAACACCGGGGAGCTGTTTTTT	CASSLLGQGNTGELFF
.	TRBV10-1	TRBJ2-5	few	TGCGCCAGCAGCCCGGGACACAGCCAAGAGACCCAGTACTTC	CASSPGHSQETQYF
.	TRBV5-6	TRBJ1-1	few	TGTGCCAGCAGCTTTTTAGGGGTGGACACTGAAGCTTTCTTT	CASSFLGVDTEAFF
.	TRBV11-3	TRBJ1-1	many	TGTGCCAGCAGCCCCCGGTCGGGTTCGAACACTGAAGCTTTCTTT	CASSPRSGSNTEAFF